Here is one T cell receptor (beta chain) with its context. TCRdb keeps only in-frame clones here, not all; method: immunoSEQ multiplex PCR. The table includes some 220,000 clones, over 75% detected once. This record comes from a study of blood T cell repertoires in COVID-19. Study-level information: Nucleic acid was either cDNA or gDNA, and it came from T cells, B-cell-depleted T cells, or PBMCs.

Sequencing was done on a sample of peripheral blood. This clonotype was sampled from a human donor in a cohort sampled during active COVID-19.

CDR3 nucleotides: TGTGCCAGCAGTGGAGGACTATTCACAGATACGCAGTATTTT. Translation gives CASSGGLFTDTQYF. This sequence joins TRBV6-2 or TRBV6-3 and TRBJ2-3, with a possible D match to TRBD2 (6 bases). This CDR3 has 14 residues. Germline CDR1 and CDR2: MNHEY and SVGEGT. The V end lost 5 bases, the J end lost 2 bases, and 11 bases lay between the germline ends.